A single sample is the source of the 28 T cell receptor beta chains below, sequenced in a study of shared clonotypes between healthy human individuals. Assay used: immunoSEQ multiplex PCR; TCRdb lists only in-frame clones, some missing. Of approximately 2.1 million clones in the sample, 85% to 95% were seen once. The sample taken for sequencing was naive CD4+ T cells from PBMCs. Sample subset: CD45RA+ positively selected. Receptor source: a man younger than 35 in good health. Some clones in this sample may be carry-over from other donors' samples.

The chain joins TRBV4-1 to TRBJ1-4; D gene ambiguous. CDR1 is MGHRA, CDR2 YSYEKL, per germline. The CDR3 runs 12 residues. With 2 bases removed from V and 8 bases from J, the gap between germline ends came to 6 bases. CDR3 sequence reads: CASSQPQEKLFF. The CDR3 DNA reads TGCGCCAGCAGCCAACCCCAAGAAAAACTGTTTTTT.

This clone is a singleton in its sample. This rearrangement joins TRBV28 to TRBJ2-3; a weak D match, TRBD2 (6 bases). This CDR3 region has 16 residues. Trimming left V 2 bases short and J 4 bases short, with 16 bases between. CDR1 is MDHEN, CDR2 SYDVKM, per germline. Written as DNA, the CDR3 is TGTGCCAGCAGTTTAGATGGGGCGGGATCCGCAGATACGCAGTATTTT. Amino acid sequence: CASSLDGAGSADTQYF.

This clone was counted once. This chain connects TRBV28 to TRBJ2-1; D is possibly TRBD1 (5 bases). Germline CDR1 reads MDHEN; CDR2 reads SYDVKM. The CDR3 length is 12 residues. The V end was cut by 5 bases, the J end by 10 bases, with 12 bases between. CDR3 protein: CASSPRVWEQFF. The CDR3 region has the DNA TGTGCCAGCAGTCCCAGGGTTTGGGAGCAGTTCTTC.

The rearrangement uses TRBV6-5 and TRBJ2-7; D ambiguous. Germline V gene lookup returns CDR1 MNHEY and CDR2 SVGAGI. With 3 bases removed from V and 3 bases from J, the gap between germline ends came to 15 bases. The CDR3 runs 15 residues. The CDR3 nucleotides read TGTGCCAGCAGTTATTCGACAAGCAGACACTACGAGCAGTACTTC. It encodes CASSYSTSRHYEQYF.

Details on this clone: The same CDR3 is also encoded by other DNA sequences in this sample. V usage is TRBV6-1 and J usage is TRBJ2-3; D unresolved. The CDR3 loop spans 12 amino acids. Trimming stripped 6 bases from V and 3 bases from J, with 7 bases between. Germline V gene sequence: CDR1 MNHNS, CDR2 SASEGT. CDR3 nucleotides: TGTGCCAGCAGAGGTACTACAGATACGCAGTATTTT. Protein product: CASRGTTDTQYF.

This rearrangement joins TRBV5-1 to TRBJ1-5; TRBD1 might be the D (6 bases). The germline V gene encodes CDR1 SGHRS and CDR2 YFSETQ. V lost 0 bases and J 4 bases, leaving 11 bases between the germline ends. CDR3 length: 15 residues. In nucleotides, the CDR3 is TGCGCCAGCAGCTTGGCGGGGGCAGCGAATCAGCCCCAGCATTTT. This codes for CASSLAGAANQPQHF.

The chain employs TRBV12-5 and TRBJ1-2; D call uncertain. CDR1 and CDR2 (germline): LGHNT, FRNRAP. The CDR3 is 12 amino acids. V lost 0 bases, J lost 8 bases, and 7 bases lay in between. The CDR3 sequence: CASGLVPGGYTF. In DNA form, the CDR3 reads TGTGCTAGTGGTTTGGTGCCGGGGGGCTACACCTTC. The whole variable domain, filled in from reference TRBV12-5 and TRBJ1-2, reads DARVTQTPRHKVTEMGQEVTMRCQPILGHNTVFWYRQTMMQGLELLAYFRNRAPLDDSGMPKDRFSAEMPDATLATLKIQPSEPRDSAVYFCASGLVPGGYTFGSGTRLTVV.

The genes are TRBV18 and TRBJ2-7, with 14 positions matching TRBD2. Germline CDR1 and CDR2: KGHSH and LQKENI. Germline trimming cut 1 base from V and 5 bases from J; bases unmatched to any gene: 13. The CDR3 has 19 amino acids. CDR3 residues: CASSPLTGTSGSNPNEQYF. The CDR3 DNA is TGTGCCAGCTCACCACTCACGGGGACTAGCGGGAGTAATCCCAACGAGCAGTACTTC. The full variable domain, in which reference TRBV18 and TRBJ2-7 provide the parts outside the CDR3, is NAGVMQNPRHLVRRRGQEARLRCSPMKGHSHVYWYRQLPEEGLKFMVYLQKENIIDESGMPKERFSAEFPKEGPSILRIQQVVRGDSAAYFCASSPLTGTSGSNPNEQYFGPGTRLTVT.

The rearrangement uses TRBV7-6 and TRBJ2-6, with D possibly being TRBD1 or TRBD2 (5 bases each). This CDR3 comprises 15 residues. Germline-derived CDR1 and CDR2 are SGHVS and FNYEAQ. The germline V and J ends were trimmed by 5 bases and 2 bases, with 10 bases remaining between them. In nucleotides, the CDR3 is TGTGCCAGCAGCCGAGGGGTTGCTGGGGCCAACGTCCTGACTTTC. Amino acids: CASSRGVAGANVLTF.

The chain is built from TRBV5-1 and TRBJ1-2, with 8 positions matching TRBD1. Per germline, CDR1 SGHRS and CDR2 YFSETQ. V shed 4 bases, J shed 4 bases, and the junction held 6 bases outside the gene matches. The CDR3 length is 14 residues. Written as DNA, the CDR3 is TGCGCCAGCAGCCCGATGACAGGGGCCTATGGCTACACCTTC. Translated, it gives CASSPMTGAYGYTF.

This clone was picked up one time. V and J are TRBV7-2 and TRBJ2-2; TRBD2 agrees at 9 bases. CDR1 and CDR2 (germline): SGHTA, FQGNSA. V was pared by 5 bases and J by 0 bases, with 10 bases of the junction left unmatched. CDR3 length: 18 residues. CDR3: CASSRGSASGANTGELFF. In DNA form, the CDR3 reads TGTGCCAGCAGCCGGGGGTCGGCTAGCGGGGCGAACACCGGGGAGCTGTTTTTT. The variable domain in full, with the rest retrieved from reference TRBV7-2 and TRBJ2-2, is GAGVSQSPSNKVTEKGKDVELRCDPISGHTALYWYRQSLGQGLEFLIYFQGNSAPDKSGLPSDRFSAERTGGSVSTLTIQRTQQEDSAVYLCASSRGSASGANTGELFFGEGSRLTVL.

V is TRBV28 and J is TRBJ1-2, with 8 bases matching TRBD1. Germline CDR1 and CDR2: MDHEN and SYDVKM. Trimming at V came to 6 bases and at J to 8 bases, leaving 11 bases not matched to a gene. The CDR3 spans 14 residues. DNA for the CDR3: TGTGCCAGCAGCCATCCAGGGGGCCTTGGGGGCTACACCTTC. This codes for CASSHPGGLGGYTF.

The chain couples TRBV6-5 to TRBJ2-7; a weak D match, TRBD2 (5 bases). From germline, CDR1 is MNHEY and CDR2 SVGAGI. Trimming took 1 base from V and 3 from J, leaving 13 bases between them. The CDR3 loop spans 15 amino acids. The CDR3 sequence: CASSYYSGSNYEQYF. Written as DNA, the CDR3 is TGTGCCAGCAGTTACTACAGCGGCAGTAACTACGAGCAGTACTTC.

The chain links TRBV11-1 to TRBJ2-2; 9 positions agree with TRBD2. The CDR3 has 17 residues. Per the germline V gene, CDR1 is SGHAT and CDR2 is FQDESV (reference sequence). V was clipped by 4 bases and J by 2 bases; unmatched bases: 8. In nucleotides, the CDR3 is TGTGCCAGCAGCTCGACGCATAGCGGGAGTAACACCGGGGAGCTGTTTTTT. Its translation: CASSSTHSGSNTGELFF. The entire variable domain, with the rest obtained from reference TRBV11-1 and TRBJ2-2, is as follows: EAEVAQSPRYKITEKSQAVAFWCDPISGHATLYWYRQILGQGPELLVQFQDESVVDDSQLPKDRFSAERLKGVDSTLKIQPAELGDSAMYLCASSSTHSGSNTGELFFGEGSRLTVL.

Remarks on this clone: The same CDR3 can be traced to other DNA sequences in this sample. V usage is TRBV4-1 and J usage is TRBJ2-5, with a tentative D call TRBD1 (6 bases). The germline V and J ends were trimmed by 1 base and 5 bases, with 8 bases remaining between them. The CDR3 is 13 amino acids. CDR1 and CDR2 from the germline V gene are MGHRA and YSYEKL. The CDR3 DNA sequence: TGCGCCAGCAGCCAAGTGAGGGGGGAGACCCAGTACTTC. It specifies CASSQVRGETQYF.

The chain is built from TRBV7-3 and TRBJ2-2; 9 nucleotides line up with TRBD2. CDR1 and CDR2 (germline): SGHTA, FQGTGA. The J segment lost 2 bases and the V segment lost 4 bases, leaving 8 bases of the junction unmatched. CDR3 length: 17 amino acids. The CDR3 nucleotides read TGTGCCAGCAGCTCCCCTTCGACTAGCGGTAACACCGGGGAGCTGTTTTTT. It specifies CASSSPSTSGNTGELFF. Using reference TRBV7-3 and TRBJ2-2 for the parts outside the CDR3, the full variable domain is GAGVSQTPSNKVTEKGKYVELRCDPISGHTALYWYRQSLGQGPEFLIYFQGTGAADDSGLPNDRFFAVRPEGSVSTLKIQRTERGDSAVYLCASSSPSTSGNTGELFFGEGSRLTVL.

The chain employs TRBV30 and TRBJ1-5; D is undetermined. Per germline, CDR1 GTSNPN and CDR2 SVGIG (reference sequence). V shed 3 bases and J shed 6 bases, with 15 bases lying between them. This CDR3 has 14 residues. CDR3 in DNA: TGTGCCTGGAGCACGGACGGATGGGGTCAGCCCCAGCATTTT. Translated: CAWSTDGWGQPQHF.

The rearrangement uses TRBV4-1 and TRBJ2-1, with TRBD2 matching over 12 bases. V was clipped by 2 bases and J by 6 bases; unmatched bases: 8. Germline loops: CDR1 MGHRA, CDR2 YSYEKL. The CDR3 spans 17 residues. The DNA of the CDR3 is TGCGCCAGCAGCCAACTAGCGGGAGGGCCCCTGAGCAATGAGCAGTTCTTC. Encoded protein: CASSQLAGGPLSNEQFF.

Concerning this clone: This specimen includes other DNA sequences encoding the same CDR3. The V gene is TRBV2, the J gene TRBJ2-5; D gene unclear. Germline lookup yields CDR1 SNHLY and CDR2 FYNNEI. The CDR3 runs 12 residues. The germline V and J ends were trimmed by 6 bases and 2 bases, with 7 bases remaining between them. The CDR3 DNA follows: TGTGCCAGCAGATTAGAACAAGAGACCCAGTACTTC. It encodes CASRLEQETQYF.

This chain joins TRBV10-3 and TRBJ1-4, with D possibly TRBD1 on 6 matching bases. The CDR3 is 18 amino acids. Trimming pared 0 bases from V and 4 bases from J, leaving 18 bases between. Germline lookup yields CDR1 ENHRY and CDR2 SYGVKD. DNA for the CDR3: TGTGCCATCAGTGAGTCTCAGGACTCCGCAGGGGATAATGAAAAACTGTTTTTT. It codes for CAISESQDSAGDNEKLFF.

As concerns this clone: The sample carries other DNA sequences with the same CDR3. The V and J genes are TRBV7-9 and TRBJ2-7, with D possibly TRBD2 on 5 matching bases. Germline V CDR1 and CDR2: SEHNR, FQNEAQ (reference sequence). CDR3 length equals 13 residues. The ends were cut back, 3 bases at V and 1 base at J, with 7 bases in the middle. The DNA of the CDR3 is TGTGCCAGCAGCTTGCCGGGATCCTACGAGCAGTACTTC. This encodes CASSLPGSYEQYF.

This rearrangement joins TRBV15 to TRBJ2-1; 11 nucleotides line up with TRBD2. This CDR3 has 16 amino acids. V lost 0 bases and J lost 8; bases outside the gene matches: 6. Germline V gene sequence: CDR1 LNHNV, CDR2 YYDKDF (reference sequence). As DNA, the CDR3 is TGTGCCACCAGCAGAGAACTAGCGGGGGCCAGGGATGAGCAGTTCTTC. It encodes CATSRELAGARDEQFF.

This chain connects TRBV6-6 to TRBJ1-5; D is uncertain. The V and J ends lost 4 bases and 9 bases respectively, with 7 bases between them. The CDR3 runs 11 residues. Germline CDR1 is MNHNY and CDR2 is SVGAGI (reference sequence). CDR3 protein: CASSSGPPQHF. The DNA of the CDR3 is TGTGCCAGCAGTTCCGGGCCGCCCCAGCATTTT.

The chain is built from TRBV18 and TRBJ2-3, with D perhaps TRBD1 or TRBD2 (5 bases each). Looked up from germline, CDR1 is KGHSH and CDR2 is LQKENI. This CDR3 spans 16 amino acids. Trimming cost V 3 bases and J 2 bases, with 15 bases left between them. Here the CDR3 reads CASSPTGPTLTDTQYF. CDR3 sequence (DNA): TGTGCCAGCTCACCTACGGGACCCACCCTCACAGATACGCAGTATTTT.

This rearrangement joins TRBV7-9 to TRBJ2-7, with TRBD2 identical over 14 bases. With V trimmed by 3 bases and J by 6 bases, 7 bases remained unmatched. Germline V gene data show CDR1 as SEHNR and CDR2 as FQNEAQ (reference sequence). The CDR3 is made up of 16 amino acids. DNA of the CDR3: TGTGCCAGCAGCTTGGGGACTAGCGGGAGAGCCTTCGAGCAGTACTTC. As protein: CASSLGTSGRAFEQYF.

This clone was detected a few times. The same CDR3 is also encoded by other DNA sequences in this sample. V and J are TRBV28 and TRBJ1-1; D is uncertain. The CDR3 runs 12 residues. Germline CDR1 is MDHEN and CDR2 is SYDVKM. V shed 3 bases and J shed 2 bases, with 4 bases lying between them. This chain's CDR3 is CASSFPNTEAFF. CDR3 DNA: TGTGCCAGCAGTTTTCCTAACACTGAAGCTTTCTTT.

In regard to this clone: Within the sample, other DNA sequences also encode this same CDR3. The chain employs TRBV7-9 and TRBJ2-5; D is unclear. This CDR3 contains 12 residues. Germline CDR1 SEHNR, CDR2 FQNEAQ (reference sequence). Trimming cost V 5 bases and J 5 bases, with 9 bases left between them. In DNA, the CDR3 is TGTGCCAGCAGCCTCGTAAGGGAGACCCAGTACTTC. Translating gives CASSLVRETQYF.

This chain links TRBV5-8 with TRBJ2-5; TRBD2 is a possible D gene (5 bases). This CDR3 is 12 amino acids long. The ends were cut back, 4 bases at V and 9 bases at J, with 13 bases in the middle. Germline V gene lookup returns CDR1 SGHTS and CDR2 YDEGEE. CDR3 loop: CASSRTLGAQYF. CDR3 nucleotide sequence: TGTGCCAGCAGCCGAACCCTCGGGGCCCAGTACTTC.